This record covers a single T cell receptor beta chain. The same CDR3 is also encoded by other DNA sequences in this sample. Sequenced by immunoSEQ multiplex PCR; TCRdb stores in-frame clones only, minus some. The table records about 1.5 million clones, roughly 98% of them present only once. The source of the sample is a study of shared clonotypes between healthy human individuals. On the study more broadly: The study enrolled a couple of women and three men aged 18 to 49. CD4 naive and CD4 memory each took three plates per donor, while CD8 naive took two and CD8 memory one.

The germline CDR1 and CDR2 sequences are SGHDT and YYEEEE. This CDR3 has 14 residues. V was cut by 2 bases and J by 2 bases, with 8 bases left in between. Sequencing was performed on naive CD4+ T cells sorted from blood. This sample's subset: CD45RA+ positively selected. The rearrangement uses TRBV5-6 and TRBJ1-5; a weak D match, TRBD1 (6 bases). The source of this sequence is a man aged 25 to 45 in good health. The CDR3 region is CASSLGGGNQPQHF. In DNA form, the CDR3 reads TGTGCCAGCAGCTTAGGGGGGGGCAATCAGCCCCAGCATTTT. Drawing the rest from reference TRBV5-6 and TRBJ1-5, the complete variable domain is DAGVTQSPTHLIKTRGQQVTLRCSPKSGHDTVSWYQQALGQGPQFIFQYYEEEERQRGNFPDRFSGHQFPNYSSELNVNALLLGDSALYLCASSLGGGNQPQHFGDGTRLSIL.